Shown below are 3 T cell receptor beta chains from a single sample sequenced in a study of identical twins. TCRdb processed the 5' RACE reads anew with MiXCR; each CDR3 protein has one entry. The data contain roughly 720,000 distinct CDR3 sequences, roughly 20% of them seen just once; the ten biggest clones take up under 15%. Another study also made use of these data, one on T cells expressing NK-cell markers.

The sample consisted of PBMCs. The receptors here all came from a woman aged 18 to 35 in good health.

The J gene is TRBJ2-2, the V gene TRBV12-3 or TRBV12-4; the match to TRBD2 covers 7 bases. This CDR3 spans 19 amino acids. V gave up 4 bases and J gave up 0 bases; unmatched junction bases: 14. CDR3: CASSSPPFGTKTNTGELFF. For the CDR3, the DNA is TGTGCCAGCAGTTCTCCCCCCTTTGGGACTAAGACGAACACCGGGGAGCTGTTTTTT.

This clonotype was seen a handful of times. The chain uses TRBV12-3 or TRBV12-4 and TRBJ2-7; possibly TRBD1 for D (5 bases). V was trimmed by 4 bases and J by 0 bases, leaving 7 bases between them. This CDR3 contains 13 residues. The CDR3 nucleotides read TGTGCCAGCAGTTCGGACACCTCCTACGAGCAGTACTTC. The encoded protein is CASSSDTSYEQYF.

The table lists this clonotype with many counts. The rearrangement links TRBV12-3 or TRBV12-4 to TRBJ1-1, with unresolved D. This CDR3 contains 14 residues. Trimming removed 6 bases from V and 1 base from J, with 12 bases in between. This CDR3 reads CASRPDRANTEAFF. The DNA of the CDR3 is TGTGCCAGCAGACCGGACCGGGCGAACACTGAAGCTTTCTTT.